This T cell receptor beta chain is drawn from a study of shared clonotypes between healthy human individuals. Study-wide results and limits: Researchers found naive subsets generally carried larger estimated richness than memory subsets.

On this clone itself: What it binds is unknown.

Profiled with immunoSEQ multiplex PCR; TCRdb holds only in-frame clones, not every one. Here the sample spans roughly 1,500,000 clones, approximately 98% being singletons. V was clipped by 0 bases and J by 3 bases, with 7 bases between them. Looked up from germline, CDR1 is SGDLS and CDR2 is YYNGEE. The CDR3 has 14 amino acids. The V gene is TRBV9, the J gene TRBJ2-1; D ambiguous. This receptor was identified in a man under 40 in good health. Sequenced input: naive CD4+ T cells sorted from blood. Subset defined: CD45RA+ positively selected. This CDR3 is CASSVDPIYNEQFF. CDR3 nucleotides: TGTGCCAGCAGCGTAGATCCGATCTACAATGAGCAGTTCTTC. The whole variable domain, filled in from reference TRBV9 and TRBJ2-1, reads DSGVTQTPKHLITATGQRVTLRCSPRSGDLSVYWYQQSLDQGLQFLIQYYNGEERAKGNILERFSAQQFPDLHSELNLSSLELGDSALYFCASSVDPIYNEQFFGPGTRLTVL.